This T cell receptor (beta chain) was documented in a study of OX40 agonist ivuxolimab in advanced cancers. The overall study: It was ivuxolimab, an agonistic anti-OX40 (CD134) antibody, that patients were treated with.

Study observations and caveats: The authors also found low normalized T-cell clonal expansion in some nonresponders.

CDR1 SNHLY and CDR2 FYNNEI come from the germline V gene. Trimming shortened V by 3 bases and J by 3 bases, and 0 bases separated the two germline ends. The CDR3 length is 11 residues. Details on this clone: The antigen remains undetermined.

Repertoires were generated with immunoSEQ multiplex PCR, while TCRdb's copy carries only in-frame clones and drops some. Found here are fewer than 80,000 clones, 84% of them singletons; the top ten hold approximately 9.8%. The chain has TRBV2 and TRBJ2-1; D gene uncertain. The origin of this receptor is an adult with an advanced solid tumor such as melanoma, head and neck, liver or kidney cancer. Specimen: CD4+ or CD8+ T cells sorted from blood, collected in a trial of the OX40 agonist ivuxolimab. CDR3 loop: CASSDYNEQFF. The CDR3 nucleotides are TGTGCCAGCAGTGACTACAATGAGCAGTTCTTC.